This paragraph covers one T cell receptor beta chain sequence. In the study's own analysis: Reference gene primer amplification in the assay estimated nucleated cell counts. The repertoire was sequenced with immunoSEQ multiplex PCR; TCRdb's copy has only in-frame clones and lacks some. V and J calls and clone size are given by that table; D and trimming were obtained from the DNA. The sample lists around 100,000 clones, roughly 87% occurring once. Germline V CDR1 and CDR2: LGHNA, YSLEER. The J segment lost 0 bases and the V segment lost 3 bases, leaving 7 bases of the junction unmatched. The CDR3 has 17 amino acids. These data belong to a study of blood T cell repertoires in COVID-19. Study overall: From T cells, B-cell-depleted T cells, or PBMCs came the material, which was cDNA or gDNA.

Input material: peripheral blood. The chain joins TRBV4-3 to TRBJ2-2, with 7 bases fitting TRBD2. This receptor was taken from a man aged 30 to 45 in a cohort sampled during active COVID-19. The CDR3 DNA sequence: TGCGCCAGCAGCCAGGCCCCGGGGGGTCCGAACACCGGGGAGCTGTTTTTT. It is translated as CASSQAPGGPNTGELFF.